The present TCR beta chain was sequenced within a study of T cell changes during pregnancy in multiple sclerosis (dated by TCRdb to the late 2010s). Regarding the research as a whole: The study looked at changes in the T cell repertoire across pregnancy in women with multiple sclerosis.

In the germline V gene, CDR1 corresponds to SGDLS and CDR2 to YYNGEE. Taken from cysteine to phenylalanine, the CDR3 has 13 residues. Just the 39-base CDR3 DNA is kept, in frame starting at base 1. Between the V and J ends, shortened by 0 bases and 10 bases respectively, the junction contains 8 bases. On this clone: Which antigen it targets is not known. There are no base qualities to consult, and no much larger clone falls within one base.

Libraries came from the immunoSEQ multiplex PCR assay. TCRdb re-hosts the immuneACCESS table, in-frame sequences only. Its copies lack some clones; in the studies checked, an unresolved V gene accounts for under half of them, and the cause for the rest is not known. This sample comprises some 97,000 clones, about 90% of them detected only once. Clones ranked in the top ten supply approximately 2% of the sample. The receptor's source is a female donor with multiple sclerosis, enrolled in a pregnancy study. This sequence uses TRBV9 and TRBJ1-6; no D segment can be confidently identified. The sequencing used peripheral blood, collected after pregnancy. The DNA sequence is TGTGCCAGCAGCGTAGTTGGAGACTCACCCCTCCACTTT. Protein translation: CASSVVGDSPLHF. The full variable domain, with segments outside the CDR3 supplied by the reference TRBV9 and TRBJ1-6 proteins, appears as DSGVTQTPKHLITATGQRVTLRCSPRSGDLSVYWYQQSLDQGLQFLIQYYNGEERAKGNILERFSAQQFPDLHSELNLSSLELGDSALYFCASSVVGDSPLHFGNGTRLTVT.